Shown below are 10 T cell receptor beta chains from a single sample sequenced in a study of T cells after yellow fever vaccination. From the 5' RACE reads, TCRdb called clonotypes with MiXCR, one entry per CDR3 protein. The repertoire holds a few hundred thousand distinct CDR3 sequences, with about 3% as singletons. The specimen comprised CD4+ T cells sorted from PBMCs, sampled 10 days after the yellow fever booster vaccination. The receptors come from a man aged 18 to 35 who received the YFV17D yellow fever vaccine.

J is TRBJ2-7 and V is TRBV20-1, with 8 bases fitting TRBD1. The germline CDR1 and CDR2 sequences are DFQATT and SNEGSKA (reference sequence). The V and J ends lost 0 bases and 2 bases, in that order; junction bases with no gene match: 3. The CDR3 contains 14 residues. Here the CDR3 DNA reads TGCAGTGCTAGAGATTCACAGGGGGCCTACGAGCAGTACTTC. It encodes CSARDSQGAYEQYF.

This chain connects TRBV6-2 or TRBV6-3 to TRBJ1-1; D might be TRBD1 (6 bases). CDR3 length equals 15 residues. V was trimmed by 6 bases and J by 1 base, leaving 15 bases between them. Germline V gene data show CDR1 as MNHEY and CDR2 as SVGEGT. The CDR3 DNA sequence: TGTGCCAGCAGCCCCGGAGACAGGTCGAACACTGAAGCTTTCTTT. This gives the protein CASSPGDRSNTEAFF.

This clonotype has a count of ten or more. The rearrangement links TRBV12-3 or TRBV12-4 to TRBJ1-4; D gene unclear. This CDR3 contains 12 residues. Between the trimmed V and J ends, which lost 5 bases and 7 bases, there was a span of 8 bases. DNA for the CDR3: TGTGCCAGCAGTCGACAAGTTGAAAAACTGTTTTTT. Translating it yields CASSRQVEKLFF.

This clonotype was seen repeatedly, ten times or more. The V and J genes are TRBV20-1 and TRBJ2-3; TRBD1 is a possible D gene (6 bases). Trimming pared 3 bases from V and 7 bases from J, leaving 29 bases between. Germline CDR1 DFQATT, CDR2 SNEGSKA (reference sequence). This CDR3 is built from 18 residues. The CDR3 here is CSASSGGLGHITENTQYF. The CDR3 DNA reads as TGCAGTGCTAGCAGTGGTGGGCTGGGACACATTACAGAGAATACGCAGTATTTT.

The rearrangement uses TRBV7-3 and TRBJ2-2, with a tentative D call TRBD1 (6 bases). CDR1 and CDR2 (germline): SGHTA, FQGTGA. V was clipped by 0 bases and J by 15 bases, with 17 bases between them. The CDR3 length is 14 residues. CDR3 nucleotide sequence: TGTGCCAGCAGCTTAACCTCCTCACAGGGTTCGATGTTTTTT. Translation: CASSLTSSQGSMFF.

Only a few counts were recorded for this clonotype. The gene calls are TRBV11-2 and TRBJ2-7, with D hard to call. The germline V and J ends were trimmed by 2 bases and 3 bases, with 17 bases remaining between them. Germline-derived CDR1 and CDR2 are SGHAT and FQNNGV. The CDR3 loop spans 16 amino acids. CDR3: CASSLRVSGPLYEQYF. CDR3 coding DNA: TGTGCCAGCAGCTTACGGGTTTCGGGCCCTCTCTACGAGCAGTACTTC.

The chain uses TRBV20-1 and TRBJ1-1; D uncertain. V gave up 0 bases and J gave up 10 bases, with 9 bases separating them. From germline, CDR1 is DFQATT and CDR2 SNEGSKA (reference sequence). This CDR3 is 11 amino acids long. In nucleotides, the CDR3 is TGCAGTGCTAGAGATAGAGTTGCAGCTTTCTTT. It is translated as CSARDRVAAFF.

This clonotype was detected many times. The CDR3 DNA reads as TGTGCCAGCAGTTACAAGAGGAATCAGCCCCAGCATTTT. This encodes CASSYKRNQPQHF. The V gene is TRBV6-5, the J gene TRBJ1-5; D is ambiguous. There are 13 residues in the CDR3. V lost 2 bases and J 4 bases, leaving 6 bases between the germline ends. Germline V gives CDR1 MNHEY, CDR2 SVGAGI.

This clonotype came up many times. CDR3 in amino acids: CASSVLAGGPTDTQYF. In DNA form, the CDR3 reads TGTGCCAGCAGCGTACTAGCGGGGGGTCCCACAGATACGCAGTATTTT. The chain joins TRBV9 to TRBJ2-3, with TRBD2 identical over 11 bases. Germline lookup yields CDR1 SGDLS and CDR2 YYNGEE. The trim removed 1 base at V and 2 bases at J, leaving 3 bases unmatched. The CDR3 extends over 16 amino acids.

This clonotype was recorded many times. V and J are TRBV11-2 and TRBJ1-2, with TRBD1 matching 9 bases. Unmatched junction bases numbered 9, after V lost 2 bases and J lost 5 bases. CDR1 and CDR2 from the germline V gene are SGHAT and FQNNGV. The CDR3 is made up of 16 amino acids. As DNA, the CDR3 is TGTGCCAGCAGCTTACCCTTCGGGACAGGGCATTATGGCTACACCTTC. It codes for CASSLPFGTGHYGYTF.